This is a list of T cell receptor beta chains from one sample in a study of OX40 agonist ivuxolimab in advanced cancers. Some clones are missing from TCRdb's copy, which holds only in-frame ones; the method was immunoSEQ multiplex PCR. The sample holds 45,000 to 65,000 clones, roughly four fifths seen once. Sequences were derived from CD4+ or CD8+ T cells sorted from blood, sampled in a trial of the OX40 agonist ivuxolimab. The receptor set was obtained from an adult with an advanced solid tumor such as melanoma, head and neck, liver or kidney cancer. Both conserved end residues are part of each CDR3. The D gene is left open where the match is weak. The size entry is marked missing in some rows and otherwise reads once, few, many or a size class.

V gene	clone size	J gene	D gene	CDR3 protein	CDR3 DNA
TRBV6-6	-	TRBJ1-1	-	CASSYSELASAFF	TGTGCCAGCAGTTACTCTGAATTGGCGTCGGCTTTCTTT
TRBV15	few	TRBJ1-2	-	CATSRDVQGNNYGYTF	TGTGCCACCAGCAGAGATGTCCAGGGGAACAACTATGGCTACACCTTC
TRBV19	-	TRBJ1-1	-	CASSMRGDTEAFF	TGTGCCAGTAGTATGAGGGGGGACACTGAAGCTTTCTTT
TRBV5-1	-	TRBJ2-7	-	CASSLGRVVYEQYF	TGCGCCAGCAGCTTGGGCAGGGTGGTCTACGAGCAGTACTTC
TRBV7-8	-	TRBJ1-1	-	CASSRRRYTEAFF	TGTGCCAGCAGCAGGAGACGGTACACTGAAGCTTTCTTT
TRBV14	once	TRBJ1-2	TRBD1	CASSQGQWDSGYTF	TGTGCCAGCAGCCAGGGACAGTGGGATAGTGGCTACACCTTC
TRBV14	few	TRBJ2-1	-	CASSPIGAGSYNEQFF	TGTGCCAGCAGCCCAATAGGGGCGGGGTCCTACAATGAGCAGTTCTTC
TRBV29-1	-	TRBJ2-1	-	CSGKTGGGSYNEQFF	TGCAGCGGGAAGACCGGGGGCGGCTCCTACAATGAGCAGTTCTTC
TRBV5-4	-	TRBJ2-7	-	CASSLVGDSYEQYF	TGTGCCAGCAGCTTGGTTGGAGACAGCTACGAGCAGTACTTC
TRBV5-1	-	TRBJ2-7	-	CASSLEVGFSYEQYF	TGCGCCAGCAGCTTGGAGGTGGGGTTCTCCTACGAGCAGTACTTC
TRBV7-2	-	TRBJ1-2	TRBD1	CASSLVGAGGGYTF	TGTGCCAGCAGCTTAGTCGGGGCAGGGGGCGGCTACACCTTC
TRBV13	few	TRBJ1-2	TRBD1	CASSPQGGVSYGYTF	TGTGCCAGCAGCCCCCAGGGGGGGGTTAGCTATGGCTACACCTTC
TRBV19	-	TRBJ1-2	TRBD1	CASSIEGTGRSVSGYTF	TGTGCCAGTAGTATAGAGGGGACAGGGAGATCTGTTTCTGGCTACACCTTC
TRBV18	-	TRBJ2-1	TRBD2	CASDSGGPTNEQFF	TGTGCCAGCGATAGCGGGGGGCCAACCAATGAGCAGTTCTTC
TRBV15	-	TRBJ2-5	-	CATSRDIAQETQYF	TGTGCCACCAGCAGAGATATTGCCCAAGAGACCCAGTACTTC
TRBV27	-	TRBJ2-2	-	CASSLGQRTGELFF	TGTGCCAGCAGTTTAGGGCAGCGCACCGGGGAGCTGTTTTTT
TRBV5-1	-	TRBJ2-1	-	CASSSGTPSYNEQFF	TGCGCCAGCAGCTCCGGGACACCTAGCTACAATGAGCAGTTCTTC
TRBV5-6	-	TRBJ2-1	TRBD2	CASSWTSGGRGFF	TGTGCCAGCAGCTGGACTAGCGGGGGCCGGGGGTTCTTC
TRBV6-5	-	TRBJ1-2	-	CASSRQFYGYTF	TGTGCCAGCAGTCGACAGTTCTATGGCTACACCTTC
TRBV4-3	-	TRBJ1-4	-	CASRQGDEKLFF	TGCGCCAGCAGACAAGGTGATGAAAAACTGTTTTTT
TRBV2	once	TRBJ1-2	TRBD1	CASKEQGARDGYTF	TGTGCCAGCAAAGAACAGGGGGCTCGGGATGGCTACACCTTC
TRBV19	-	TRBJ1-2	-	CASTSRRAYGYTF	TGTGCCAGTACCTCCCGGCGAGCCTATGGCTACACCTTC
TRBV7-9	medium-sized	TRBJ2-1	TRBD2	CASSLRTSGLFDEQFF	TGTGCCAGCAGCCTCCGGACTAGCGGTCTATTTGATGAGCAGTTCTTC
TRBV12-5	few	TRBJ2-1	-	CASGLWAGRLNNEQFF	TGTGCTAGTGGTTTGTGGGCGGGGCGCCTTAACAATGAGCAGTTCTTC
TRBV12-5	-	TRBJ2-1	TRBD2	CASAPSGGFYNEQFF	TGTGCTAGTGCCCCTAGCGGGGGGTTTTACAATGAGCAGTTCTTC
TRBV14	-	TRBJ2-7	TRBD2	CASSQGLAREQYF	TGTGCCAGCAGCCAAGGACTAGCGAGGGAGCAGTACTTC
TRBV5-5	-	TRBJ2-7	TRBD1	CASRSQGASFRQYF	TGTGCCAGCAGGTCACAGGGGGCTAGTTTCCGGCAGTACTTC
TRBV7-6	-	TRBJ1-2	TRBD1	CASSLGDRGYGYTF	TGTGCCAGCAGCTTAGGCGACAGGGGGTATGGCTACACCTTC
TRBV5-5	-	TRBJ1-2	TRBD1	CASSQTGYGLEGYTF	TGTGCCAGCAGCCAGACAGGGTACGGTCTTGAGGGCTACACCTTC
TRBV4-2	-	TRBJ1-1	-	CASSQDAGPNTEAFF	TGTGCCAGCAGCCAAGATGCAGGACCGAACACTGAAGCTTTCTTT
TRBV18	-	TRBJ2-3	-	CASSPMGNTKTQYF	TGTGCCAGCTCACCGATGGGGAATACAAAGACGCAGTATTTT